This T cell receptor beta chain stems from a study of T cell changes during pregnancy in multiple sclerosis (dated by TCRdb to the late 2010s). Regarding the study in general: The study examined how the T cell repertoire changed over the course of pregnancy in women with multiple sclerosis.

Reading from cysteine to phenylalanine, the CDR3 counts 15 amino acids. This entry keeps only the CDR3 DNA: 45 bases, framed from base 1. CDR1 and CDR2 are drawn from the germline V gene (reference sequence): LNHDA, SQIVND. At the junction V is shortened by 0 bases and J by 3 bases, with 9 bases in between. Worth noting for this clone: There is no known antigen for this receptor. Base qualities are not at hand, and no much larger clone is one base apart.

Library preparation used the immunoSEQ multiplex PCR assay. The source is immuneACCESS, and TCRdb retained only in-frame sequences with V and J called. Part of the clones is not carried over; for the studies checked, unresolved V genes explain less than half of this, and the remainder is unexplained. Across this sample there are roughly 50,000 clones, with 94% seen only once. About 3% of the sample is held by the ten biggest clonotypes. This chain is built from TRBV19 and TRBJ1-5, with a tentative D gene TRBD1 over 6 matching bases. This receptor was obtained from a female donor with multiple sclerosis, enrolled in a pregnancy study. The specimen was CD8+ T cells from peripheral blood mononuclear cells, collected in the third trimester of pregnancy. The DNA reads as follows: TGTGCCAGTAGTATAGAACAGGGCCTCAATCAGCCCCAGCATTTT. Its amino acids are CASSIEQGLNQPQHF.